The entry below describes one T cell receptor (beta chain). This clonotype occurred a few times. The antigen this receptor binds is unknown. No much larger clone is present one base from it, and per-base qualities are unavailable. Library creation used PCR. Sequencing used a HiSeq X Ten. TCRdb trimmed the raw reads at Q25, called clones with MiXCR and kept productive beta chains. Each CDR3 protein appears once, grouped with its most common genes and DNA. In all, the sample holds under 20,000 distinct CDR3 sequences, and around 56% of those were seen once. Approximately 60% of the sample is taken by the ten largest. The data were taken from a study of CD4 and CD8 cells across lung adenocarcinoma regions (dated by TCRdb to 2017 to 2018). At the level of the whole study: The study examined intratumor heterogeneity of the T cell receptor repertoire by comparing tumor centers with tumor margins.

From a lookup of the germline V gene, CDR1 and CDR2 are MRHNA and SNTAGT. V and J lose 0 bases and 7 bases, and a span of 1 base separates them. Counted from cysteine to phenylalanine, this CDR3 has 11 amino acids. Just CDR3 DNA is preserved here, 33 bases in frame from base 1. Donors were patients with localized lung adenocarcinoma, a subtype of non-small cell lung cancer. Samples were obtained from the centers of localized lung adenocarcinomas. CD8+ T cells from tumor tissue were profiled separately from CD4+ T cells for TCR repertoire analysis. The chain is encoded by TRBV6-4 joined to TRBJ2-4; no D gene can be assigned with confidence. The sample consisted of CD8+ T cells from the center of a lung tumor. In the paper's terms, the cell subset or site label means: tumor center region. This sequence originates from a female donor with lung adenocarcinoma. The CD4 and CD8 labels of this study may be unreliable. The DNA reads TGTGCCAGCAGTGACTCGAACATTCAGTACTTC. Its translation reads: CASSDSNIQYF.